These T cell receptor beta chains were read from a single sample in a study of regulatory T cells in long-lasting Graves disease. TCRdb independently ran MiXCR on the multiplex PCR reads; one entry per CDR3 protein. The table lists 400,000 to 500,000 distinct CDR3 sequences, about 16% of them singletons. The same data also went into a second study, on T cells in Graves' hyperthyroidism and ophthalmopathy.

Specimen: peripheral blood mononuclear cells (PBMCs), collected at new diagnosis, from a patient treated with antithyroid drugs. These receptors were obtained from a woman between 18 and 29 years old with Graves disease. The CDR3 runs from the conserved cysteine through the conserved F or W. D genes are given only for firm matches. The size entry is marked missing in some rows and otherwise reads once, few, many or a size class.

many,TRBV7-2,TRBJ2-3,TRBD1,CASSRTGVDTQYF,TGTGCCAGCAGCCGGACAGGGGTCGATACGCAGTATTTT
-,TRBV6-1,TRBJ2-7,TRBD1,CASSPPGTGVSEQYF,TGTGCCAGCAGTCCCCCCGGGACAGGGGTTTCCGAGCAGTACTTC
-,TRBV7-2,TRBJ2-7,-,CASSLRGPGEGEQYF,TGTGCCAGCAGCTTAAGGGGGCCGGGAGAGGGCGAGCAGTACTTC
many,TRBV28,TRBJ1-5,TRBD1,CAGGGTGGYSQPQHF,TGTGCCGGGGGGGGGACAGGGGGGTATAGTCAGCCCCAGCATTTT
-,TRBV10-1,TRBJ2-1,-,CASSESLWKNNEQFF,TGCGCCAGCAGTGAGTCTCTTTGGAAAAACAATGAGCAGTTCTTC
-,TRBV6-9,TRBJ2-4,-,CASSDRPTNIQYF,TGCGCCAGCAGTGATCGACCAACAAACATTCAGTACTTC
-,TRBV30,TRBJ2-1,-,CAWSSTHNEQFF,TGTGCCTGGAGTAGTACACACAATGAGCAGTTCTTC
few,TRBV5-1,TRBJ2-1,TRBD1,CASSLGTGGFSYNEQFF,TGCGCCAGCAGCTTGGGGACAGGGGGCTTTAGTTACAATGAGCAGTTCTTC
few,TRBV25-1,TRBJ2-3,TRBD2,CASRAGGLTDTQYF,TGTGCCAGCAGGGCGGGAGGACTCACAGATACGCAGTATTTT
few,TRBV7-2,TRBJ2-2,TRBD2,CASSLSLAGGTGNTGELFF,TGTGCCAGCAGCTTAAGTCTAGCGGGAGGTACGGGGAACACCGGGGAGCTGTTTTTT
many,TRBV7-9,TRBJ2-7,TRBD2,CASSFASGSVYEQYF,TGTGCCAGCAGCTTCGCTAGCGGGAGTGTCTACGAGCAGTACTTC
many,TRBV3-1,TRBJ2-5,-,CASSQDRPGWETQYF,TGTGCCAGCAGCCAAGATCGCCCCGGCTGGGAGACCCAGTACTTC
few,TRBV4-1,TRBJ1-5,-,CASSRVTGYNQPQHF,TGCGCCAGCAGTCGGGTCACAGGCTACAATCAGCCCCAGCATTTT
-,TRBV6-2/TRBV6-3,TRBJ2-4,-,CASSYSGGPNIQYF,TGTGCCAGCAGTTACTCCGGGGGACCAAACATTCAGTACTTC
many,TRBV15,TRBJ2-7,-,CATSRKRNLHSPYEQYF,TGTGCCACCAGCAGGAAAAGAAATTTGCACAGCCCCTACGAGCAGTACTTC
many,TRBV18,TRBJ2-5,-,CASSNRGEETQYF,TGTGCCAGCTCAAACAGAGGGGAAGAGACCCAGTACTTC
many,TRBV29-1,TRBJ2-5,TRBD2,CSAMGLAGVGATQETQYF,TGCAGCGCAATGGGACTAGCGGGAGTAGGGGCCACCCAAGAGACCCAGTACTTC
once,TRBV20-1,TRBJ2-1,TRBD2,CSAPSGSLTYEQFF,TGCAGTGCACCAAGCGGGAGCCTTACATACGAGCAGTTCTTC
-,TRBV19,TRBJ2-4,-,CASSMAGGGKGNIQYF,TGTGCCAGTAGTATGGCCGGTGGCGGGAAGGGTAACATTCAGTACTTC